This T cell receptor (beta chain) was documented in a study of cytomegalovirus exposure and HLA in healthy donors. The primer mix had 60 Vbeta and 13 Jbeta primers. Method: immunoSEQ multiplex PCR; TCRdb's copy keeps in-frame clones and lacks some. The sample records roughly 170,000 clones, around 79% being singletons. Germline V gives CDR1 SGHTA, CDR2 FQGNSA. The V gene end was trimmed by 4 bases and the J gene end by 1 base; junction bases not matched to a gene: 6. The CDR3 has 16 amino acids. The genes are TRBV7-2 and TRBJ2-3; 9 nucleotides agree with TRBD2. The sequencing input was PBMCs. This TCR came from a female donor in good health and CMV-seronegative. The CDR3 coding sequence is TGTGCCAGCAGCTCTAGCGGGGAGGTTCGCACAGATACGCAGTATTTT. Its protein product is CASSSSGEVRTDTQYF.